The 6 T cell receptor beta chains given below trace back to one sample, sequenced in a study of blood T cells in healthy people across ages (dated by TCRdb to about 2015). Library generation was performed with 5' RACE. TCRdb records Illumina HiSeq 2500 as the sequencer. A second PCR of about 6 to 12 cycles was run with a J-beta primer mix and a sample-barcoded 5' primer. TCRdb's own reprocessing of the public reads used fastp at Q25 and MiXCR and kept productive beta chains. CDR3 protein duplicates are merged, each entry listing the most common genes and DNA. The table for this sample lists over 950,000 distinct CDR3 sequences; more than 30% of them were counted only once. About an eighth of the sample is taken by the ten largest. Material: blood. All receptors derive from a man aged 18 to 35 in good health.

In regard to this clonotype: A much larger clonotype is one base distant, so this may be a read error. CDR3 DNA sequence: TGCAACGTATCGTTGAGTGATGAGCAGTTCTTC. Amino acids: CNVSLSDEQFF. The chain employs TRBV29-1 and TRBJ2-1; D is undetermined. This CDR3 is built from 11 residues. Germline V CDR1 and CDR2: SQVTM, ANQGSEA.

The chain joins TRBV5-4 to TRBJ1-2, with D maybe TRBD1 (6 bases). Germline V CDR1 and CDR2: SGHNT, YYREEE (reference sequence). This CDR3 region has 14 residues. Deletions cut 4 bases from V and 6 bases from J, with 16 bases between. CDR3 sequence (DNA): TGTGCCAGCAGCACCGAGGCGGGGGCCGATGGCTACACCTTC. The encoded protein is CASSTEAGADGYTF.

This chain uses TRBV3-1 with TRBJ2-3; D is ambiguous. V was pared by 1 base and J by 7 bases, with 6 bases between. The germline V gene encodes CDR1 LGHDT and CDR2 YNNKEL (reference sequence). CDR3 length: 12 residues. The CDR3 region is CASSQVPHTQYF. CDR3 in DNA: TGTGCCAGCAGCCAAGTCCCGCATACGCAGTATTTT.

For the CDR3, the DNA is TGTGCCAGCAGTTACTTGGGGGCAGTCAAACCCTACAATGAGCAGTACTTC. This encodes CASSYLGAVKPYNEQYF. This chain connects TRBV6-6 to TRBJ2-1; TRBD1 might be the D (6 bases). The last part of the DNA fits TRBJ2-7 better; the J call may be wrong. CDR1 and CDR2 from the germline V gene are MNHNY and SVGAGI (reference sequence). The CDR3 is made up of 17 amino acids.

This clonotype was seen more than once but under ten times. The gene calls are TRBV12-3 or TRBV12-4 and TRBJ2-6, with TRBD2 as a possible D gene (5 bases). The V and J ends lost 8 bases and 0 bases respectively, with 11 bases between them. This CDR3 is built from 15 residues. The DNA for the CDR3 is TGTGCCAGCGCCCTTCGGGACTCTGGGGCCAACGTCCTGACTTTC. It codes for CASALRDSGANVLTF.

The CDR3 region has the DNA TGTGCCAGCAGTTTATCGATGGGACAAGTCTTTCCCGGGCAGTACTTC. It is translated as CASSLSMGQVFPGQYF. This chain links TRBV27 with TRBJ2-7, with D perhaps matching TRBD1 (6 bases). The CDR3 loop spans 16 amino acids. The germline CDR1 and CDR2 sequences are MNHEY and SMNVEV (reference sequence). Trimming cost V 0 bases and J 9 bases, with 21 bases left between them.